Below are 16 T cell receptor beta chains sequenced from a single sample in a study of T cell responses to AZD1222 COVID-19 vaccine. Only in-frame clones appear in the TCRdb table, and some are missing; sequencing was by immunoSEQ multiplex PCR. Here the sample spans approximately 200,000 clones, about 89% being singletons. The sequenced sample was peripheral blood, obtained on day 0 of MenACWY control vaccination. Receptors originate from an adult in good health.

This clone was picked up one time. This sequence joins TRBV25-1 and TRBJ2-3; TRBD1 is a possible D gene (5 bases). The CDR3 contains 12 residues. Germline CDR1 and CDR2: MGHDK and SYGVNS. Trimming took 8 bases from V and 3 from J, leaving 9 bases between them. The CDR3 loop reads CASVQGTDTQYF. Written as DNA, the CDR3 is TGTGCCAGCGTCCAGGGAACAGATACGCAGTATTTT.

As DNA, the CDR3 is TGCGCCAGCAGCTTGGCAGGGATGAGTGGCTACACCTTC. It is translated as CASSLAGMSGYTF. The rearrangement uses TRBV5-1 and TRBJ1-2; the D gene is possibly TRBD1 (5 bases). The CDR3 sequence is 13 residues long. Germline CDR1 and CDR2: SGHRS and YFSETQ. The V end lost 0 bases, the J end lost 7 bases, and 10 bases lay between the germline ends.

This clone was recorded only once. This rearrangement joins TRBV11-2 to TRBJ2-7, with 8 bases aligning to TRBD1. V dropped 5 bases and J dropped 6; count of bases not matched to a gene: 12. CDR3 size: 15 residues. The V gene's germline CDR1 is SGHAT and CDR2 FQNNGV. CDR3 in amino acids: CASSPTRTGIGEQYF. Written as DNA, the CDR3 is TGTGCCAGCAGCCCTACCCGGACAGGGATCGGCGAGCAGTACTTC.

The gene calls are TRBV2 and TRBJ2-7, with 9 bases lining up with TRBD1. Germline values: CDR1 SNHLY, CDR2 FYNNEI. V was clipped by 10 bases and J by 6 bases; unmatched bases: 10. The CDR3 length is 13 residues. As DNA, the CDR3 is TGTGCCACCCAGGAAGGGACAGGGACCGAGCAGTACTTC. As protein: CATQEGTGTEQYF. Full variable domain (missing parts from reference TRBV2 and TRBJ2-7): EPEVTQTPSHQVTQMGQEVILRCVPISNHLYFYWYRQILGQKVEFLVSFYNNEISEKSEIFDDQFSVERPDGSNFTLKIRSTKLEDSAMYFCATQEGTGTEQYFGPGTRLTVT.

The CDR3 spells CASSLEGVTEKLFF. The CDR3 DNA reads TGCGCCAGCAGCTTGGAAGGGGTCACTGAAAAACTGTTTTTT. V gene TRBV5-1 combines with J gene TRBJ1-4; TRBD1 is a possible D gene (5 bases). V gave up 0 bases and J gave up 7 bases, with 10 bases separating them. This CDR3 has 14 residues. The germline V gene has CDR1 SGHRS and CDR2 YFSETQ.

J is TRBJ1-5 and V is TRBV30; 7 positions agree with TRBD1. Losses at the gene ends were 0 bases for V and 4 bases for J; bases not matched to a gene: 6. Germline V gene data show CDR1 as GTSNPN and CDR2 as SVGIG (reference sequence). This CDR3 has 15 residues. The CDR3 here is CAWSVTGTVNQPQHF. The CDR3 DNA sequence: TGTGCCTGGAGTGTAACTGGGACAGTAAATCAGCCCCAGCATTTT.

The rearrangement joins TRBV15 to TRBJ2-5; 8 bases are shared with TRBD2. Trimming removed 0 bases from V and 5 bases from J; junction bases left unmatched: 11. The V gene's germline CDR1 is LNHNV and CDR2 YYDKDF (reference sequence). The CDR3 sequence is 17 residues long. The CDR3 reads CATSRDSIAGGGETQYF. CDR3 coding DNA: TGTGCCACCAGCAGAGATTCTATTGCGGGGGGTGGTGAGACCCAGTACTTC.

The CDR3 coding sequence is TGTGCCAGCAGCCAAGCTGCCGGGGGGGCCCAGGAGACCCAGTACTTC. This translates into CASSQAAGGAQETQYF. The chain couples TRBV4-2 to TRBJ2-5; TRBD2 aligns across 8 bases. The CDR3 sequence is 16 residues long. V shed 1 base and J 5 bases; nucleotides not matched to a gene: 9. Germline V lookup: CDR1 LGHNA, CDR2 YNFKEQ.

This chain joins TRBV2 and TRBJ2-1, with D tentatively TRBD1 or TRBD2 (5 bases each). The CDR3 sequence is 15 residues long. V was pared by 2 bases and J by 0 bases, with 8 bases between. Germline assignment: CDR1 SNHLY and CDR2 FYNNEI. CDR3 sequence reads: CASSESGSSYNEQFF. The CDR3 DNA sequence: TGTGCCAGCAGTGAATCAGGGAGCTCCTACAATGAGCAGTTCTTC.

The chain couples TRBV18 to TRBJ2-3; 7 bases line up with TRBD1. With 0 bases clipped from V and 4 bases from J, the junction kept 7 bases outside the gene matches. Germline-derived CDR1 and CDR2 are KGHSH and LQKENI. The CDR3 has 16 residues. The CDR3 nucleotides read TGTGCCAGCTCACCACCACCGAGGCAGGGGGCAGATACGCAGTATTTT. The encoded protein is CASSPPPRQGADTQYF.

V and J are TRBV6-5 and TRBJ2-7, with D perhaps TRBD1 (5 bases). This CDR3 is built from 14 residues. V was trimmed by 2 bases and J by 0 bases, leaving 8 bases between them. Germline-derived CDR1 and CDR2 are MNHEY and SVGAGI. The CDR3 sequence is CASSYRQSSYEQYF. In DNA form, the CDR3 reads TGTGCCAGCAGTTACAGACAGAGCTCCTACGAGCAGTACTTC.

The DNA of the CDR3 is TGTGCCAGCAGCTTAACCCCTGTCATGGGGACGGCTAACTATGGCTACACCTTC. Protein sequence: CASSLTPVMGTANYGYTF. The rearrangement links TRBV7-3 to TRBJ1-2, with a possible D match to TRBD1 (5 bases). The CDR3 is 18 amino acids. V shed 0 bases and J shed 0 bases, with 17 bases lying between them. CDR1 and CDR2 from the germline V gene are SGHTA and FQGTGA.

The gene calls are TRBV11-1 and TRBJ1-1; no clear D gene. The V gene lost 1 base and the J gene lost 1 base, with 4 bases spanning the gap. The CDR3 runs 13 residues. Germline V gives CDR1 SGHAT, CDR2 FQDESV (reference sequence). CDR3 coding DNA: TGTGCCAGCAGCTTAGTCGAGAACACTGAAGCTTTCTTT. As protein: CASSLVENTEAFF.

This clone has just one count. This chain joins TRBV5-4 and TRBJ1-1; a weak D match, TRBD1 (6 bases). V lost 4 bases, J lost 3 bases, and 10 bases lay in between. Germline CDR1 SGHNT, CDR2 YYREEE (reference sequence). CDR3 length: 13 residues. CDR3 protein: CASSRQEYTEAFF. In nucleotides, the CDR3 is TGTGCCAGCAGCCGACAGGAATACACTGAAGCTTTCTTT.

With regard to this clone: This CDR3 is also generated by other DNA sequences in the sample. The chain is built from TRBV7-8 and TRBJ1-2; no firm D call. Deletions cut 3 bases from V and 2 bases from J, with 10 bases between. The germline gives CDR1 SGHVS, CDR2 FQNEAQ. This CDR3 has 14 amino acids. CDR3 nucleotides: TGTGCCAGCAGCTTTTCGGTCTCCAACTATGGCTACACCTTC. Protein: CASSFSVSNYGYTF.

The sample holds one count of this clone. The CDR3: CASSQAGGFGYTF. The CDR3, as DNA: TGTGCCAGCAGCCAAGCAGGGGGCTTTGGCTACACCTTC. V and J are TRBV6-2 or TRBV6-3 and TRBJ1-2, with TRBD1 matching 8 bases. This CDR3 is built from 13 residues. The ends lost 6 bases at V and 7 bases at J; junction bases unmatched: 7. Per germline, CDR1 MNHEY and CDR2 SVGEGT.